This T cell receptor beta chain was sequenced in a study of shared clonotypes between healthy human individuals. Study results and limitations: Several donors had 5% to 6.5% of their naive CD4 clonotypes in common. Clonotype sharing among donors, it was expected, would be affected by sequencing depth. The sampled material consisted only of blood, and tissue repertoires are likely to differ. Memory subsets had estimated richness that was generally smaller than that of naive subsets.

This table comes from immunoSEQ multiplex PCR, and its TCRdb copy is limited to in-frame clones, with some not included. Of around 2,000,000 clones listed, 90% to 95% are singletons. CDR1 is MNHEY, CDR2 SVGAGI, per germline. The ends were cut back, 2 bases at V and 4 bases at J, with 15 bases in the middle. This CDR3 is 15 amino acids long. Details on this clone: The antigen remains undetermined.

Sequences were obtained from naive CD4+ T cells sorted from blood. Subset meaning: CD45RA+ positively selected. The rearrangement uses TRBV6-5 and TRBJ2-7; D remains unclear. The TCR originated in a young man in good health. The CDR3, as DNA: TGTGCCAGCAGTTACAAGACGAGAGGTGCTTACGAGCAGTACTTC. This encodes CASSYKTRGAYEQYF.